This is a list of T cell receptor beta chains from one sample in a study of graft-versus-host responses after intestinal transplantation. Their specific antigens are unknown. TCRdb keeps only in-frame clones here, not all; method: immunoSEQ multiplex PCR. The table shows some 86,000 clones, with 88% occurring only once. This specimen consisted of unstimulated CD4+ T cells sorted from spleen or lymph node cells, obtained before transplant. The source is a human donor who was the organ donor for an intestinal transplant. Each CDR3 is given with its conserved first and last residue. The D gene is left open where the match is weak. The size of a clone is reported for some rows only, either as once, few or many, or as a class for expanded clones.

D	V	size	J	CDR3	DNA
TRBD1	TRBV14	.	TRBJ2-2	CASSQLQGALGARELFF	TGTGCCAGCAGCCAGCTCCAGGGGGCCCTCGGCGCGCGGGAGCTGTTTTTT
.	TRBV19	.	TRBJ1-2	CASSRPMGGNYGYTF	TGTGCCAGTAGCCGCCCTATGGGGGGGAACTATGGCTACACCTTC
.	TRBV7-2	.	TRBJ1-5	CASSLGRREPQHF	TGTGCCAGCAGCTTAGGCCGGAGAGAGCCCCAGCATTTT
.	TRBV6-5	few	TRBJ1-6	CASSRLRQAGSPLHF	TGTGCCAGCAGCCGCCTCCGACAGGCCGGTTCACCCCTCCACTTT
.	TRBV4-1	few	TRBJ2-1	CASSQDGGTLNEQFF	TGCGCCAGCAGCCAAGATGGGGGGACTCTCAATGAGCAGTTCTTC
.	TRBV7-2	.	TRBJ2-7	CASSNRPPYEQYF	TGTGCCAGCAGCAACAGGCCTCCCTACGAGCAGTACTTC
.	TRBV19	.	TRBJ1-5	CASTNGGGGGTQHF	TGTGCCAGTACCAATGGTGGGGGAGGGGGAACCCAGCATTTT
.	TRBV28	.	TRBJ2-1	CASSLWGGSSYNEQFF	TGTGCCAGCAGTTTATGGGGGGGTAGCTCCTACAATGAGCAGTTCTTC
.	TRBV15	.	TRBJ2-1	CATSPRFEFDEQFF	TGTGCCACCAGCCCCCGTTTTGAGTTCGATGAGCAGTTCTTC
TRBD1	TRBV14	.	TRBJ2-7	CASSQDWGQVPYEQYF	TGTGCCAGCAGCCAAGATTGGGGACAGGTTCCCTACGAGCAGTACTTC
TRBD2	TRBV7-7	.	TRBJ2-1	CASSLRTSGSSSSYNEQFF	TGTGCTAGCAGCTTGCGGACTAGCGGGAGTTCAAGCTCCTACAATGAGCAGTTCTTC
.	TRBV21-1	.	TRBJ2-7	CASSSGTGVYEQYF	TGTGCCAGCAGCTCCGGGACAGGGGTTTACGAGCAGTACTTC
TRBD2	TRBV5-1	.	TRBJ2-5	CASSRPPLLAGGPVETQYF	TGCGCCAGCAGCCGCCCCCCTCTACTAGCGGGGGGGCCGGTAGAGACCCAGTACTTC
.	TRBV11-2	.	TRBJ2-2	CASSSRLNTGELFF	TGTGCCAGCAGCTCTCGGTTGAACACCGGGGAGCTGTTTTTT
TRBD1	TRBV11-3	.	TRBJ2-1	CASSSPDRVGGQFF	TGTGCCAGCAGCTCGCCGGACAGGGTAGGTGGGCAGTTCTTC
TRBD1	TRBV6-5	few	TRBJ1-2	CASRRTTGNGYTF	TGTGCCAGCAGGCGTACGACAGGGAATGGCTACACCTTC
.	TRBV18	.	TRBJ2-5	CASSRSLQETQYF	TGTGCCAGCTCCCGAAGCCTCCAAGAGACCCAGTACTTC
.	TRBV7-2	.	TRBJ2-4	CASSLAASSLNIQYF	TGTGCCAGCAGCTTAGCGGCTAGTTCCCTAAACATTCAGTACTTC
TRBD1	TRBV6-6	.	TRBJ1-1	CASEGTGTANTEAFF	TGTGCCAGCGAGGGGACGGGGACAGCAAACACTGAAGCTTTCTTT
.	TRBV5-4	.	TRBJ2-3	CASSLRSEADTQYF	TGTGCCAGCAGCTTGCGATCTGAGGCTGATACGCAGTATTTT
.	TRBV6-1	.	TRBJ1-2	CASTPVGTEDGYTF	TGTGCCAGCACTCCTGTGGGGACTGAGGATGGCTACACCTTC
.	TRBV12-5	.	TRBJ2-2	CASGFGRVDSTGELFF	TGTGCTAGTGGGTTCGGGCGGGTGGATTCCACCGGGGAGCTGTTTTTT
.	TRBV11-3	.	TRBJ1-1	CASSRRGTEAFF	TGTGCCAGCAGCCGCAGGGGCACTGAAGCTTTCTTT
TRBD1	TRBV11-3	.	TRBJ2-5	CASSPDRGRRDQYF	TGTGCCAGCAGCCCAGACAGGGGCCGAAGGGACCAGTACTTC
.	TRBV6-5	.	TRBJ2-3	CASSADSYRWDTQYF	TGTGCCAGCAGTGCCGACAGCTATCGGTGGGATACGCAGTATTTT
.	TRBV5-1	.	TRBJ2-6	CASSRGSSGANVLTF	TGCGCCAGCAGCAGGGGGTCCTCTGGGGCCAACGTCCTGACTTTC
.	TRBV2	.	TRBJ1-4	CASTQQGTGEKLFF	TGTGCCAGCACCCAACAGGGCACGGGTGAAAAACTGTTTTTT
TRBD2	TRBV19	.	TRBJ2-1	CASRYSTSGRSASYNEQFF	TGTGCCAGTAGATATTCCACTAGCGGGAGGTCAGCATCCTACAATGAGCAGTTCTTC
.	TRBV11-3	.	TRBJ1-1	CASSPQGAAFF	TGTGCCAGCAGTCCACAGGGAGCTGCTTTCTTT
.	TRBV7-2	.	TRBJ2-5	CASSGRVKETQYF	TGTGCCAGCAGCGGCAGGGTGAAGGAGACCCAGTACTTC
TRBD1	TRBV29-1	.	TRBJ1-1	CSVKQGKNTEAFF	TGCAGCGTTAAACAGGGGAAGAACACTGAAGCTTTCTTT
.	TRBV7-2	few	TRBJ1-5	CASSRGGNQPQHF	TGTGCCAGCAGCCGCGGAGGCAATCAGCCCCAGCATTTT
TRBD1	TRBV30	once	TRBJ2-7	CAWRGSGTGYYEQYF	TGTGCCTGGAGGGGATCCGGGACAGGGTACTACGAGCAGTACTTC
.	TRBV5-4	.	TRBJ2-7	CASSPGGLGEQYF	TGTGCCAGCAGCCCGGGGGGCCTCGGGGAGCAGTACTTC
.	TRBV19	.	TRBJ1-5	CASSIVLEAGEQPQHF	TGTGCCAGTAGTATTGTGTTGGAGGCAGGGGAACAGCCCCAGCATTTT
.	TRBV5-4	.	TRBJ2-2	CASSLRVGAEYTGELFF	TGTGCCAGCAGCTTACGCGTAGGGGCGGAGTACACCGGGGAGCTGTTTTTT
.	TRBV20-1	.	TRBJ2-7	CSALRRGEQYF	TGCAGTGCCCTCCGAAGGGGGGAGCAGTACTTC
.	TRBV5-4	.	TRBJ1-3	CASSLGAAGNTIYF	TGTGCCAGCAGCTTGGGAGCAGCGGGAAACACCATATATTTT
.	TRBV2	.	TRBJ2-2	CASRTDGNTGELFF	TGTGCCAGCAGAACAGACGGGAACACCGGGGAGCTGTTTTTT
TRBD2	TRBV11-2	.	TRBJ2-7	CASSTGLASEQYF	TGTGCCAGCAGCACGGGACTAGCGAGTGAGCAGTACTTC
.	TRBV18	.	TRBJ2-4	CASSPLGGLAKNIQYF	TGTGCCAGCTCACCTCTTGGGGGCTTAGCCAAAAACATTCAGTACTTC
TRBD1	TRBV7-9	.	TRBJ1-1	CASSLQGETEAFF	TGTGCCAGCAGCCTACAGGGGGAGACTGAAGCTTTCTTT
TRBD2	TRBV5-8	.	TRBJ2-1	CASSLGTSILGNEQFF	TGTGCCAGCAGCCTGGGGACTAGCATATTAGGCAATGAGCAGTTCTTC
.	TRBV11-1	.	TRBJ2-7	CASSLVSGTYEQYF	TGTGCCAGCAGCTTAGTTAGCGGAACCTACGAGCAGTACTTC
.	TRBV30	.	TRBJ1-2	CAWALQANYGYTF	TGTGCCTGGGCATTACAAGCTAACTATGGCTACACCTTC
.	TRBV13	.	TRBJ2-7	CASSPESSYEQYF	TGTGCCAGCAGCCCAGAAAGCTCCTACGAGCAGTACTTC
TRBD2	TRBV5-1	.	TRBJ2-5	CASSLAWRGGMETQYF	TGCGCCAGCAGCTTGGCCTGGCGGGGGGGCATGGAGACCCAGTACTTC
TRBD1	TRBV12-5	.	TRBJ2-3	CASGLSYFDSGTVQDTQYF	TGTGCTAGTGGTTTGTCATACTTCGATTCCGGGACAGTTCAAGATACGCAGTATTTT
.	TRBV7-9	once	TRBJ2-3	CASSAIGPPGLYF	TGTGCCAGCAGCGCAATTGGCCCCCCTGGGCTTTATTTT
.	TRBV6-1	.	TRBJ2-5	CASSETPELREETQYF	TGTGCCAGCAGTGAAACCCCAGAACTCAGGGAAGAGACCCAGTACTTC
.	TRBV5-1	.	TRBJ1-1	CASSLAGLHTEAFF	TGCGCCAGCAGCTTGGCAGGGCTGCACACTGAAGCTTTCTTT
TRBD1	TRBV10-1	.	TRBJ1-1	CASSDLQGRKAEAFF	TGCGCCAGCAGCGATTTACAGGGGAGAAAGGCTGAAGCTTTCTTT
.	TRBV10-3	.	TRBJ2-7	CAISELEQGLHEQYF	TGTGCCATCAGTGAGCTAGAACAGGGTCTCCACGAGCAGTACTTC
.	TRBV4-1	.	TRBJ1-4	CASSQGNGQERHEKLFF	TGCGCCAGCAGCCAAGGTAACGGGCAGGAGCGGCACGAAAAACTGTTTTTT
.	TRBV18	.	TRBJ1-1	CASSPPQGGAFF	TGTGCCAGCTCACCACCACAGGGTGGGGCTTTCTTT
TRBD1	TRBV7-6	.	TRBJ1-3	CASSGDRGPGNTIYF	TGTGCCAGCAGCGGGGACAGGGGGCCTGGAAACACCATATATTTT